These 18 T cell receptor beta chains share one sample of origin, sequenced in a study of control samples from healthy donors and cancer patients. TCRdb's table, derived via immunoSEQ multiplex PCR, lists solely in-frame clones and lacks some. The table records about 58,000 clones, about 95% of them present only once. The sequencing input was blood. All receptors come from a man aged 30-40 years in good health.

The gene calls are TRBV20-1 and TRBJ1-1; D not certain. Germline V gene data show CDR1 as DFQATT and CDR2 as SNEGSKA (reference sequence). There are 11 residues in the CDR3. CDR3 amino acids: CSVRGGTEAFF. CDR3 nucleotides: TGCAGCGTTAGAGGTGGCACTGAAGCTTTCTTT.

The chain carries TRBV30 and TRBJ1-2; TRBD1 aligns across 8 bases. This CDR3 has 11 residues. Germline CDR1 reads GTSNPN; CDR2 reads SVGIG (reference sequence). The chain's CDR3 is CAARRTGGYTF. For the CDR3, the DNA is TGTGCGGCGCGCCGGACAGGGGGCTACACCTTC.

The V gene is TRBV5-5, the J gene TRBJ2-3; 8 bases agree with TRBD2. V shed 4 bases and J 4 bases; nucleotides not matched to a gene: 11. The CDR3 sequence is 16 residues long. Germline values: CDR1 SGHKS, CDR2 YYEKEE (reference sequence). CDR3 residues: CASSQPGTRTSDTQYF. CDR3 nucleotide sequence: TGTGCCAGCAGCCAACCCGGGACTAGAACCTCAGATACGCAGTATTTT.

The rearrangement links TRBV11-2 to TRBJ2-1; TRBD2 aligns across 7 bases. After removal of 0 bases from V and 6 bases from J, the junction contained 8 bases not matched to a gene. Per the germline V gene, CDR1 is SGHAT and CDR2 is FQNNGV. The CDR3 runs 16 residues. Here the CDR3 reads CASSLDRLAEVNEQFF. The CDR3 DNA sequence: TGTGCCAGCAGCTTAGACCGGCTAGCGGAAGTCAATGAGCAGTTCTTC.

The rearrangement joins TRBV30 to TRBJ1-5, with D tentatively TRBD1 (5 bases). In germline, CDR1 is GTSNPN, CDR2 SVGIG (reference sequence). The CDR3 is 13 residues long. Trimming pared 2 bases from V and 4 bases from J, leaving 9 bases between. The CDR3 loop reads CAWSSKGNQPQHF. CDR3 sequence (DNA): TGTGCCTGGAGTAGTAAGGGGAATCAGCCCCAGCATTTT.

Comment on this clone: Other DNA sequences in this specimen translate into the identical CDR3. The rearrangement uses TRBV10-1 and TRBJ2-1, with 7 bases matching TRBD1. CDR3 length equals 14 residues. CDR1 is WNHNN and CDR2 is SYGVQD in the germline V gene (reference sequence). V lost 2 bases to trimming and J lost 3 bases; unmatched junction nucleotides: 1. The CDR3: CASSEGDSYNEQFF. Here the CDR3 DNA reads TGCGCCAGCAGTGAGGGGGACAGCTACAATGAGCAGTTCTTC.

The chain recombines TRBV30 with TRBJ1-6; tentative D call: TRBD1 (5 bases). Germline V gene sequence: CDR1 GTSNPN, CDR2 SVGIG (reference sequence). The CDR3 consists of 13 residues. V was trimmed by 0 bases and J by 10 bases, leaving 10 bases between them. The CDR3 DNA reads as TGTGCCTGGAGTGTACAATCAGGGTCACCCCTCCACTTT. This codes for CAWSVQSGSPLHF.

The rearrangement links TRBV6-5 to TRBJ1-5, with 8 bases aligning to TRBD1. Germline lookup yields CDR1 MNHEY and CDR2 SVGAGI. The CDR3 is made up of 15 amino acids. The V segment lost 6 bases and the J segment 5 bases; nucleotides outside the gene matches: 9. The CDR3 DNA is TGTGCCAGCAGCCGAACCACAGGGGGAGATCAGCCCCAGCATTTT. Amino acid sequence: CASSRTTGGDQPQHF.

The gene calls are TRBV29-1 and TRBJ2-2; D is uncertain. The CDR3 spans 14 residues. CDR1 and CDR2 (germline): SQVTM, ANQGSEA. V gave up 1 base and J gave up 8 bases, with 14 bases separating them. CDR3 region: CSVEVPAGTGELFF. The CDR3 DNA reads TGCAGCGTTGAAGTTCCGGCCGGCACGGGGGAGCTGTTTTTT.

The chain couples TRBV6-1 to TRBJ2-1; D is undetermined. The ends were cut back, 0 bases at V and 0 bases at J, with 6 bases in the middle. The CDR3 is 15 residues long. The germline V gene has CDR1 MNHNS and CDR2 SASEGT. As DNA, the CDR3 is TGTGCCAGCAGTGAAGCGTTAGCCTCCTACAATGAGCAGTTCTTC. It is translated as CASSEALASYNEQFF.

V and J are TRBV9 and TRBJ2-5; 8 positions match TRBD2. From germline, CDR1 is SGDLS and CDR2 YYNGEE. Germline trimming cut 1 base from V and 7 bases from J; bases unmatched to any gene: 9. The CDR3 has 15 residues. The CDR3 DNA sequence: TGTGCCAGCAGCGTAAGCGGGACTAGAGTGGCGACCCAGTACTTC. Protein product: CASSVSGTRVATQYF.

The CDR3 nucleotides read TGTGCCAGCAGGGAGACTAACTATGGCTACACCTTC. Translation: CASRETNYGYTF. The V and J genes are TRBV19 and TRBJ1-2, with TRBD1 as a possible D gene (5 bases). CDR3 size: 12 residues. Trimming removed 9 bases from V and 0 bases from J, with 8 bases in between. Germline values: CDR1 LNHDA, CDR2 SQIVND (reference sequence). The entire variable domain, with the rest obtained from reference TRBV19 and TRBJ1-2, is as follows: DGGITQSPKYLFRKEGQNVTLSCEQNLNHDAMYWYRQDPGQGLRLIYYSQIVNDFQKGDIAEGYSVSREKKESFPLTVTSAQKNPTAFYLCASRETNYGYTFGSGTRLTVV.

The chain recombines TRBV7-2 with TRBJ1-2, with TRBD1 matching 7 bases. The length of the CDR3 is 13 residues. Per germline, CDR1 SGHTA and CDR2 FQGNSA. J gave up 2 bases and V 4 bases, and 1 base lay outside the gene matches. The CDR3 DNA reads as TGTGCCAGCAGCTCACAGGGGAACTATGGCTACACCTTC. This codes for CASSSQGNYGYTF. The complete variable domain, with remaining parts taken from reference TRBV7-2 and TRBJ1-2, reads GAGVSQSPSNKVTEKGKDVELRCDPISGHTALYWYRQSLGQGLEFLIYFQGNSAPDKSGLPSDRFSAERTGGSVSTLTIQRTQQEDSAVYLCASSSQGNYGYTFGSGTRLTVV.

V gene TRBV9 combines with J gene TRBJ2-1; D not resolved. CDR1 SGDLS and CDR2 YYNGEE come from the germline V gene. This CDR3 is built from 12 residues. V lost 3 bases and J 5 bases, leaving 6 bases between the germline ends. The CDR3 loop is CASSEGNNEQFF. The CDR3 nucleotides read TGTGCCAGCAGCGAAGGTAACAATGAGCAGTTCTTC.

The CDR3 protein is CASSLETRAGRLHGYTF. For the CDR3, the DNA is TGTGCCAGCAGCTTAGAGACTAGGGCAGGGAGGCTTCATGGCTACACCTTC. This chain joins TRBV7-6 and TRBJ1-2, with TRBD1 as a possible D gene (5 bases). The CDR3 is 17 residues long. Germline V gene lookup returns CDR1 SGHVS and CDR2 FNYEAQ. The V and J ends lost 1 base and 6 bases respectively, with 21 bases between them.

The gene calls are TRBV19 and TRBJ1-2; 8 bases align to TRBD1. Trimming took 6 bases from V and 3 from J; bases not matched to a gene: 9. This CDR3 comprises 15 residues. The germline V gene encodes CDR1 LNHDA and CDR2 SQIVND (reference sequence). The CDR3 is CASRSSQDRDYGYTF. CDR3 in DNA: TGTGCCAGTAGATCGAGCCAGGACAGGGACTATGGCTACACCTTC.

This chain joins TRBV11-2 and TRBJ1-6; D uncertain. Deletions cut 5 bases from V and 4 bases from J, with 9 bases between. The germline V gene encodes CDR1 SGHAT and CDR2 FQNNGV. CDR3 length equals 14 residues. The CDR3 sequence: CASSATPYNSPLHF. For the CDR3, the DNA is TGTGCCAGCAGCGCGACACCTTATAATTCACCCCTCCACTTT.

The CDR3 sequence: CASCYAAGGDTGELFF. The CDR3 nucleotides read TGTGCCAGCTGTTACGCGGCGGGGGGGGACACCGGGGAGCTGTTTTTT. The rearrangement links TRBV2 to TRBJ2-2; 9 nucleotides agree with TRBD2. This CDR3 is 16 amino acids long. V lost 8 bases to trimming and J lost 3 bases; unmatched junction nucleotides: 10. Germline values: CDR1 SNHLY, CDR2 FYNNEI.